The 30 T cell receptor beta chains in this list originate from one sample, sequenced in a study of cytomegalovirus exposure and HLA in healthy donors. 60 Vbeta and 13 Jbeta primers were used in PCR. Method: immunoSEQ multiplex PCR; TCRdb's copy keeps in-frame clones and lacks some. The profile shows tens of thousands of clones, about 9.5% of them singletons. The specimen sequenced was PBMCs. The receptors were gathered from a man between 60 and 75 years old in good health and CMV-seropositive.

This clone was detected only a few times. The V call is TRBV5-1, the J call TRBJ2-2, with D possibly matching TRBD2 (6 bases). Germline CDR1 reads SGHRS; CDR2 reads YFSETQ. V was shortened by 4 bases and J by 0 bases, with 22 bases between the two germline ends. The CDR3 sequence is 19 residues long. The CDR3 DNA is TGCGCCAGCAGCCCGGGCTTTACGGTAGCGGCTTCGAACACCGGGGAGCTGTTTTTT. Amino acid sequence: CASSPGFTVAASNTGELFF.

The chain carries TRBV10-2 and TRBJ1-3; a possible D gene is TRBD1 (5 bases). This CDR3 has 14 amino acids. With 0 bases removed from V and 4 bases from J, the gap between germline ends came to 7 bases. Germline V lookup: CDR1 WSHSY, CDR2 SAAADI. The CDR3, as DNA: TGCGCCAGCAGTGAGTCGGGGCGCGGAAACACCATATATTTT. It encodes CASSESGRGNTIYF.

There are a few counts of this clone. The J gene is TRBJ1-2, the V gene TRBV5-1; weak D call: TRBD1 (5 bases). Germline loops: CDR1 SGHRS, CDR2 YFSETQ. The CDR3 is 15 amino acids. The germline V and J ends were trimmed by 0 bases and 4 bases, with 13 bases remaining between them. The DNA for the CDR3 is TGCGCCAGCAGCTTGGAACAGGCCCCTTTCTATGGCTACACCTTC. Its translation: CASSLEQAPFYGYTF.

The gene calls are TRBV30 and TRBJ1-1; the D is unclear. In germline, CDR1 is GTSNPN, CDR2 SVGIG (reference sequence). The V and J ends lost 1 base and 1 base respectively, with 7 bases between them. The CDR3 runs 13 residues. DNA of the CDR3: TGTGCCTGGAGTGGTCGTCGGAACACTGAAGCTTTCTTT. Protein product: CAWSGRRNTEAFF.

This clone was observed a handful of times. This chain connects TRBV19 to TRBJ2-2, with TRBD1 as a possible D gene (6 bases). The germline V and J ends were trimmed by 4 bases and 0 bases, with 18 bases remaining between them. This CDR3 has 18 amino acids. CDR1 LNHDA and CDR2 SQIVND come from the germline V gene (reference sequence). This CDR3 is CASSSGQGSHPNTGELFF. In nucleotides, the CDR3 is TGTGCCAGTAGTAGTGGCCAGGGGTCCCACCCGAACACCGGGGAGCTGTTTTTT.

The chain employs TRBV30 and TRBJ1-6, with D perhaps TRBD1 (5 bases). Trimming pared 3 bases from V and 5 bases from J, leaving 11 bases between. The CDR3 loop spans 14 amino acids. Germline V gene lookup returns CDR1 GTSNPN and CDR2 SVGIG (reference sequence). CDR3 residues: CAWRPRGNNSPLHF. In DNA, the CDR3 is TGTGCCTGGAGGCCCCGGGGGAATAATTCACCCCTCCACTTT.

CDR3 amino acids: CASSPTSGEVEQYV. The CDR3 DNA reads TGTGCCAGCAGTCCGACTAGCGGGGAGGTCGAGCAGTACGTC. The chain recombines TRBV28 with TRBJ2-7, with 11 bases identical to TRBD2. Germline CDR1 MDHEN, CDR2 SYDVKM. CDR3 size: 14 residues. Trimming cost V 5 bases and J 6 bases; bases outside gene matches: 6.

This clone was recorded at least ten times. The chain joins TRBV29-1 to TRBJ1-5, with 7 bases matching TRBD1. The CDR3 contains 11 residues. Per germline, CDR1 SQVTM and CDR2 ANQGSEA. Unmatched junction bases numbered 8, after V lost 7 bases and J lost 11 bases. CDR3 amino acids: CSAGQDRAQHF. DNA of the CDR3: TGCAGCGCCGGACAGGATAGGGCCCAGCATTTT. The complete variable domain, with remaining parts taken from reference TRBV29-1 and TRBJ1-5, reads SAVISQKPSRDICQRGTSLTIQCQVDSQVTMMFWYRQQPGQSLTLIATANQGSEATYESGFVIDKFPISRPNLTFSTLTVSNMSPEDSSIYLCSAGQDRAQHFGDGTRLSIL.

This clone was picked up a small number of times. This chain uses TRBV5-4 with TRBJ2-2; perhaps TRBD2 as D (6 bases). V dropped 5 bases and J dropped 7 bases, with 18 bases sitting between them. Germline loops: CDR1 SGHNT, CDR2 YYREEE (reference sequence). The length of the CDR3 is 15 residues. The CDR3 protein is CASRRDSGFGGELFF. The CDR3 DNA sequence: TGTGCCAGCAGGCGGGACTCAGGGTTCGGCGGGGAGCTGTTTTTT.

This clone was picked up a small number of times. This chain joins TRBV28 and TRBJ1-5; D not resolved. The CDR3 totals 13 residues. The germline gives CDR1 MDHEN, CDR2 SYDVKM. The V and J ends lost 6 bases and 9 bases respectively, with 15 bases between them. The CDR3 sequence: CASSPGGKTPQHF. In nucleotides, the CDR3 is TGTGCCAGCAGCCCAGGAGGTAAGACGCCCCAGCATTTT.

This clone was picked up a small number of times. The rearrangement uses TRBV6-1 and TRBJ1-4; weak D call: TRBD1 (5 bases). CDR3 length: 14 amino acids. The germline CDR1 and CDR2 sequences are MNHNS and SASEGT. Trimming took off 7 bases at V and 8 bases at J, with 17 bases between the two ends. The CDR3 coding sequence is TGTGCCAGCAAAGAGGTGGACATAACGGAAAAACTGTTTTTT. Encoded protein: CASKEVDITEKLFF.

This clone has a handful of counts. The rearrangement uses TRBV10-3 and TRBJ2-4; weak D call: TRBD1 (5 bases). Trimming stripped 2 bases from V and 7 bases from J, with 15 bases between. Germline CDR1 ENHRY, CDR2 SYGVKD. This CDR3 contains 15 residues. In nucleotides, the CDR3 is TGTGCCATCAGTGAGGGGGCAGCCCTCAAGAACATTCAGTACTTC. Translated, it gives CAISEGAALKNIQYF.

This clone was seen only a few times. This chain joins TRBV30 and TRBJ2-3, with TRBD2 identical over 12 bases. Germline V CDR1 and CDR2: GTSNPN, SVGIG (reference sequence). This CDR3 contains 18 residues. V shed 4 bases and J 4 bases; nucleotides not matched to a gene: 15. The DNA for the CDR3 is TGTGCCTGGAACCCTAGCGGGAGGGCCCCTCCTGGCTCAGATACGCAGTATTTT. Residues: CAWNPSGRAPPGSDTQYF.

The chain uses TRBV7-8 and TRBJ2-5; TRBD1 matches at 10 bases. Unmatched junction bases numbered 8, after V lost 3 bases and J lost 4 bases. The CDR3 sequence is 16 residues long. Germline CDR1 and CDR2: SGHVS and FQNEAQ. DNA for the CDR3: TGTGCCAGCAGCTTCGCCGGGACAGGGGAGGGAGAGACCCAGTACTTC. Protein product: CASSFAGTGEGETQYF. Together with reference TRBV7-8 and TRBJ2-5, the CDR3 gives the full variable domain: GAGVSQSPRYKVAKRGQDVALRCDPISGHVSLFWYQQALGQGPEFLTYFQNEAQLDKSGLPSDRFFAERPEGSVSTLKIQRTQQEDSAVYLCASSFAGTGEGETQYFGPGTRLLVL.

CDR3 in amino acids: CASSTVRVNTGELFF. Here the CDR3 DNA reads TGTGCCAGCAGTACCGTGAGGGTGAACACCGGGGAGCTGTTTTTT. The J gene is TRBJ2-2, the V gene TRBV7-6; possibly TRBD2 for D (5 bases). Per germline, CDR1 SGHVS and CDR2 FNYEAQ. V was cut by 6 bases and J by 1 base, with 12 bases left in between. This CDR3 has 15 residues.

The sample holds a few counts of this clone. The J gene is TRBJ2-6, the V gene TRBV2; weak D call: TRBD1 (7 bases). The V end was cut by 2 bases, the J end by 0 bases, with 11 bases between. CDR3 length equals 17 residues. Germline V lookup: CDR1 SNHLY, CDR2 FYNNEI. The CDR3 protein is CASSEQGGYSGANVLTF. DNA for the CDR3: TGTGCCAGCAGTGAACAGGGGGGCTACTCTGGGGCCAACGTCCTGACTTTC.

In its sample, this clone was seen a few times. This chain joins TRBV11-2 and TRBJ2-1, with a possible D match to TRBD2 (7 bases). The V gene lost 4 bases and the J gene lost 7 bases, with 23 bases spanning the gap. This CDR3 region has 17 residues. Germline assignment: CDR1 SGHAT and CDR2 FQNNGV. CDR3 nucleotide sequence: TGTGCCAGCAGCTCCTTTTCAGGGGAGGGAGGTTTGAATGAGCAGTTCTTC. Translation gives CASSSFSGEGGLNEQFF. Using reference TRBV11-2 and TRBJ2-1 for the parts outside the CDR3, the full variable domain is EAGVAQSPRYKIIEKRQSVAFWCNPISGHATLYWYQQILGQGPKLLIQFQNNGVVDDSQLPKDRFSAERLKGVDSTLKIQPAKLEDSAVYLCASSSFSGEGGLNEQFFGPGTRLTVL.

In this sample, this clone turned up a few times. The chain's CDR3 is CASSREVDQPQHF. Here the CDR3 DNA reads TGTGCCAGCTCACGTGAGGTGGATCAGCCCCAGCATTTT. J is TRBJ1-5 and V is TRBV18; D gene unclear. Deletions cut 4 bases from V and 5 bases from J, with 9 bases between. Germline V gene sequence: CDR1 KGHSH, CDR2 LQKENI. CDR3 size: 13 residues.

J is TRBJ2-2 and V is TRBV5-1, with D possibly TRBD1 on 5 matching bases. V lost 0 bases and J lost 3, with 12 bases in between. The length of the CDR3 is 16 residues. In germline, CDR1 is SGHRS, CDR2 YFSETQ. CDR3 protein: CASSLDDSGHTGELFF. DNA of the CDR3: TGCGCCAGCAGCTTGGACGACAGTGGCCACACCGGGGAGCTGTTTTTT.

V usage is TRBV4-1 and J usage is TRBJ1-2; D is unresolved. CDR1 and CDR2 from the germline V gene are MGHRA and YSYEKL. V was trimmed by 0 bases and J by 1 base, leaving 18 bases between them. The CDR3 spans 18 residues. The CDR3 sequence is CASSQDGVGRTFNYGYTF. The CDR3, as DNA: TGCGCCAGCAGCCAAGATGGGGTGGGCAGGACTTTTAACTATGGCTACACCTTC.

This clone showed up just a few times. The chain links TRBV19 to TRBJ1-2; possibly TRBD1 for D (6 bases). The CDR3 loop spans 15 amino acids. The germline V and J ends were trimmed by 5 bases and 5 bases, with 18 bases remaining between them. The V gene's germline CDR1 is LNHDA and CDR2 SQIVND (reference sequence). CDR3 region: CASSPPLGAKYGYTF. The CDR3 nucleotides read TGTGCCAGTAGTCCCCCCTTGGGGGCGAAGTATGGCTACACCTTC.

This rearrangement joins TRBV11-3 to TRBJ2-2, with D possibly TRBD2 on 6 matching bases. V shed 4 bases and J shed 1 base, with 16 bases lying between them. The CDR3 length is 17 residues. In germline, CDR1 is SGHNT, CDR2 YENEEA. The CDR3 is CASSSPLGRGNTGELFF. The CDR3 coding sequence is TGTGCCAGCAGCTCCCCTCTGGGGCGGGGGAACACCGGGGAGCTGTTTTTT.

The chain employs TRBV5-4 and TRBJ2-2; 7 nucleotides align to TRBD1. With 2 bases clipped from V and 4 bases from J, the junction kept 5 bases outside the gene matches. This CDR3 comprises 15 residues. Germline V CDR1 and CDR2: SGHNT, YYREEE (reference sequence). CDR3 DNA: TGTGCCAGCAGCTTACAGGGGCTCGGCACCGGGGAGCTGTTTTTT. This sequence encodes CASSLQGLGTGELFF.

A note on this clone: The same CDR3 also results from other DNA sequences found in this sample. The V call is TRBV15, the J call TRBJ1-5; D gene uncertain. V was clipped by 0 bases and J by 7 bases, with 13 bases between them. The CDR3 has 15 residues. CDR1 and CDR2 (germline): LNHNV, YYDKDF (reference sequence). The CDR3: CATSRDRGGPQPQHF. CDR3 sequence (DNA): TGTGCCACCAGCAGAGATCGGGGAGGGCCCCAGCCCCAGCATTTT.

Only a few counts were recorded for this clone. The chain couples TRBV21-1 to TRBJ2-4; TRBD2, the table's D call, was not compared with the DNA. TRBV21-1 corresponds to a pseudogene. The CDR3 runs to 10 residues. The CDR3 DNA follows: TGTGCCAGCAGCAGCGACATTCAGTACTTC. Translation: CASSSDIQYF.

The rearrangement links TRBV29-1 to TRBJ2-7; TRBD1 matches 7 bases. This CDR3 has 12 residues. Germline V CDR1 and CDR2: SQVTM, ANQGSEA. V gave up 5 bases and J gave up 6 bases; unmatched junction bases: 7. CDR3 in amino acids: CSVYGTVGEQYF. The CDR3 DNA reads TGCAGCGTTTATGGGACAGTGGGCGAGCAGTACTTC.

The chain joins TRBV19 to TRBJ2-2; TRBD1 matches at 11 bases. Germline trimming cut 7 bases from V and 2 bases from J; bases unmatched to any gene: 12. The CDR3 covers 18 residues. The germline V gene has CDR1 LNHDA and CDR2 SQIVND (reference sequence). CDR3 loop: CASTRDRGTYTNTGELFF. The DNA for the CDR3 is TGTGCCAGTACCCGGGACAGGGGGACCTATACAAACACCGGGGAGCTGTTTTTT.

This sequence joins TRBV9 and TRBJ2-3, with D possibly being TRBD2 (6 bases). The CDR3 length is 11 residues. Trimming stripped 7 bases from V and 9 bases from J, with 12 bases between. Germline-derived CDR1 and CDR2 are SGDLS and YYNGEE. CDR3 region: CASAQEGTQYF. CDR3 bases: TGTGCCAGCGCCCAGGAGGGAACGCAGTATTTT.

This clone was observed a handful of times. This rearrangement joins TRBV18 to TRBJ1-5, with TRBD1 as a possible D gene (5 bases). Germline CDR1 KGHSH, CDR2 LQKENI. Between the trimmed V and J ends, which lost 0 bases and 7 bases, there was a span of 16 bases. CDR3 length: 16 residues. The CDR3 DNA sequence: TGTGCCAGCTCACCACCGAACCGACAGAAAGGCCAGCCCCAGCATTTT. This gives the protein CASSPPNRQKGQPQHF.

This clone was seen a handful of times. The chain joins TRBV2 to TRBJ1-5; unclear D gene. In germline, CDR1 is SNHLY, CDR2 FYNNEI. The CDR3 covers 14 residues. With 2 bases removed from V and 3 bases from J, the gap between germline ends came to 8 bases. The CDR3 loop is CASSEIQYNQPQHF. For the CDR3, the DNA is TGTGCCAGCAGTGAAATCCAGTACAATCAGCCCCAGCATTTT.